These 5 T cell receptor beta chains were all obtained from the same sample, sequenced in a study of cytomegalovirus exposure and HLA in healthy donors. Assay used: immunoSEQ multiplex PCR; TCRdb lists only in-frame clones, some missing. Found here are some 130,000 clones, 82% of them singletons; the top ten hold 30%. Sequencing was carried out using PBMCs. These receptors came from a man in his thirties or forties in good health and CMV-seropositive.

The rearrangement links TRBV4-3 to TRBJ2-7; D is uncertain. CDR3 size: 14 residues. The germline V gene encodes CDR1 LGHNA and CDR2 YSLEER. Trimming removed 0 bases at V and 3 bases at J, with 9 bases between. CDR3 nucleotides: TGCGCCAGCAGCCAAGATATAGCCTACTACGAGCAGTACTTC. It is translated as CASSQDIAYYEQYF.

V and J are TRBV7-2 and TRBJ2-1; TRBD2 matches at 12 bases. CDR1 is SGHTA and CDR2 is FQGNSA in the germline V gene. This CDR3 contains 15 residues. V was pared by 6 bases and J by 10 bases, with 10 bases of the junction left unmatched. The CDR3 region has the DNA TGTGCCAGCAGGTCTAGCGGGAGGGTTGAGGAGGAGCAGTTCTTC. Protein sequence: CASRSSGRVEEEQFF.

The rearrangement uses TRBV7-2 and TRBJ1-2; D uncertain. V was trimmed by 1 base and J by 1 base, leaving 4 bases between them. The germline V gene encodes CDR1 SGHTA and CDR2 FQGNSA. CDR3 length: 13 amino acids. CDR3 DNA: TGTGCCAGCAGCTTAGACAGTAACTATGGCTACACCTTC. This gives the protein CASSLDSNYGYTF.

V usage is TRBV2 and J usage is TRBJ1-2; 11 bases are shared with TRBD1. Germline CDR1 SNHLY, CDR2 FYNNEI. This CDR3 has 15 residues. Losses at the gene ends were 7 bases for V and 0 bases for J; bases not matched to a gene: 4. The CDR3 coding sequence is TGTGCCAGCACTGGGACAGGGGGAGCTAACTATGGCTACACCTTC. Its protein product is CASTGTGGANYGYTF.

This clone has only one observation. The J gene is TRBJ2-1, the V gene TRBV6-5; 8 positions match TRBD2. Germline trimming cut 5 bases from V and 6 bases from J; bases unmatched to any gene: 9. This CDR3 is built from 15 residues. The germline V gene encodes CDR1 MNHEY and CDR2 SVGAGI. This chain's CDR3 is CASSNRDGRGNEQFF. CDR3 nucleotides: TGTGCCAGCAGTAACCGGGACGGGAGGGGCAATGAGCAGTTCTTC.